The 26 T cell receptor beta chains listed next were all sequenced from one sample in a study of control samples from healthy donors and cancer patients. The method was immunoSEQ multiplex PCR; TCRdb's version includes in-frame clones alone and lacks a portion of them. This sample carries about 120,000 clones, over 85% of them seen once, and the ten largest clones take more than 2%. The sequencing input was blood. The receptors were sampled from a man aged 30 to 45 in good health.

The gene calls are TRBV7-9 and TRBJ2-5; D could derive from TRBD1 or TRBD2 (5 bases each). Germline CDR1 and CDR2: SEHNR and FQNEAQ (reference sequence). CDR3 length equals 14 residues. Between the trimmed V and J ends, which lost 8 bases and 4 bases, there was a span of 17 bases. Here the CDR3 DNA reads TGTGCCAGCCGAGGGGCAGGCTCTAGAGAGACCCAGTACTTC. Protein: CASRGAGSRETQYF.

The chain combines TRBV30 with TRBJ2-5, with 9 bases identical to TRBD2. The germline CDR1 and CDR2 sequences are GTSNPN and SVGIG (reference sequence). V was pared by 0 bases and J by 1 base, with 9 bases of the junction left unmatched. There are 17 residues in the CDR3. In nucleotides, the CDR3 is TGTGCCTGGAGTGTACAGGGCGGGGGGGCTCTCCAAGAGACCCAGTACTTC. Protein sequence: CAWSVQGGGALQETQYF.

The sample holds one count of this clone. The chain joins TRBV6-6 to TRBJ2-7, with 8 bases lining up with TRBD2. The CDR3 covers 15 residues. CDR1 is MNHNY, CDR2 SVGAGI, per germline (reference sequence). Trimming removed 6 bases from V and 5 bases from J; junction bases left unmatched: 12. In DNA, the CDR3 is TGTGCCAGCAGAGCCCCGGGGGGGCAATCACACGAGCAGTACTTC. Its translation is CASRAPGGQSHEQYF.

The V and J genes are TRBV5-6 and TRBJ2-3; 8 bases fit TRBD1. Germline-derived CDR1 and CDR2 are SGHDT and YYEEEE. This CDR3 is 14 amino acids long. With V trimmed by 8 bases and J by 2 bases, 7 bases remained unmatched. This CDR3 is CASQQGVTTDTQYF. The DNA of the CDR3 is TGTGCCAGTCAACAGGGGGTGACCACAGATACGCAGTATTTT.

The CDR3 nucleotides are TGCGCCAGCAGTGGAGCCTACGAGCAGTACTTC. Translation gives CASSGAYEQYF. This chain uses TRBV10-2 with TRBJ2-7; D gene uncertain. Germline V CDR1 and CDR2: WSHSY, SAAADI. The CDR3 runs 11 residues. Deletions cut 4 bases from V and 2 bases from J, with 3 bases between.

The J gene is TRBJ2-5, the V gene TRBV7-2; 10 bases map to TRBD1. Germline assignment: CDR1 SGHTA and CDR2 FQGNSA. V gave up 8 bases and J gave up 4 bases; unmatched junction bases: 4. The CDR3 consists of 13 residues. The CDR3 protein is CASRDRGRETQYF. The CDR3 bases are TGTGCCAGCCGGGACAGGGGAAGAGAGACCCAGTACTTC.

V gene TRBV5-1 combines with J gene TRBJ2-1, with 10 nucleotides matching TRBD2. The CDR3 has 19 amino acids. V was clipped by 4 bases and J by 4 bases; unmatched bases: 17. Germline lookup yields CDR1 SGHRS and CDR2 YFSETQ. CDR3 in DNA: TGCGCCAGCAGCCCTGCTAATAATCTAGCGGGGGTTCTTTACAATGAGCAGTTCTTC. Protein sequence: CASSPANNLAGVLYNEQFF.

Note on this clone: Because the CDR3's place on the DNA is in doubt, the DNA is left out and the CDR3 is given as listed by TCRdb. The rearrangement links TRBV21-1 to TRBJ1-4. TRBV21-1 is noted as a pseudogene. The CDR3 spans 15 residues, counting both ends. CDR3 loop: CASSFGRGTNEKLFF.

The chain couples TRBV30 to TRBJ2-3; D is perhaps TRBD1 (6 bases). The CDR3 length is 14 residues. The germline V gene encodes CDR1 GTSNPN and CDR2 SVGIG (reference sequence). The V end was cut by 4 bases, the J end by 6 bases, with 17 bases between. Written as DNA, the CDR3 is TGTGCCTGGATGGGGGCGACGTCGGTTGATACGCAGTATTTT. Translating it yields CAWMGATSVDTQYF.

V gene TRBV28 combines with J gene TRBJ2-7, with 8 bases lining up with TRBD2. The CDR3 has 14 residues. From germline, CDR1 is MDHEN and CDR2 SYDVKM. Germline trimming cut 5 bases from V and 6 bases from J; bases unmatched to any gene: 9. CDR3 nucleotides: TGTGCCAGCAGTCCCATGGGACTAGTTGGCGAGCAGTACTTC. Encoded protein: CASSPMGLVGEQYF.

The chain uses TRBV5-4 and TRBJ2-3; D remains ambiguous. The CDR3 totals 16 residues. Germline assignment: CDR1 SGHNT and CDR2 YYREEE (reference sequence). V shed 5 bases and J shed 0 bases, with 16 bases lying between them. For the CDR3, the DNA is TGTGCCAGCAGATCCCGGGCAGCCTCTAGCACAGATACGCAGTATTTT. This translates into CASRSRAASSTDTQYF.

This CDR3 reads CASSSSGTNTEAFF. For the CDR3, the DNA is TGTGCCAGCAGCAGTTCAGGAACGAACACTGAAGCTTTCTTT. V is TRBV7-9 and J is TRBJ1-1; D not certain. Germline V lookup: CDR1 SEHNR, CDR2 FQNEAQ (reference sequence). V lost 5 bases, J lost 1 base, and 11 bases lay in between. The CDR3 has 14 residues. The full variable domain, in which reference TRBV7-9 and TRBJ1-1 provide the parts outside the CDR3, is DTGVSQNPRHKITKRGQNVTFRCDPISEHNRLYWYRQTLGQGPEFLTYFQNEAQLEKSRLLSDRFSAERPKGSFSTLEIQRTEQGDSAMYLCASSSSGTNTEAFFGQGTRLTVV.

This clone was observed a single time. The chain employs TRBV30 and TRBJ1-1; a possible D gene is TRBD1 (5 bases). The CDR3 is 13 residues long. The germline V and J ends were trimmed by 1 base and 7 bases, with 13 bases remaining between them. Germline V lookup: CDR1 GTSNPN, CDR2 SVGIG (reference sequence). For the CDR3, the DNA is TGTGCCTGGAGTGATCCGGGACTTAATGAAGCTTTCTTT. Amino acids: CAWSDPGLNEAFF.

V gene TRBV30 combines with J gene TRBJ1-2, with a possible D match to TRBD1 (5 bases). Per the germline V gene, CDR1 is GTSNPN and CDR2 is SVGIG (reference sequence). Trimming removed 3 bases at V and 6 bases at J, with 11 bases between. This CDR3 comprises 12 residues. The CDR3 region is CAWRGRGNGYTF. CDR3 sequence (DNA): TGTGCCTGGAGGGGGAGGGGCAATGGCTACACCTTC.

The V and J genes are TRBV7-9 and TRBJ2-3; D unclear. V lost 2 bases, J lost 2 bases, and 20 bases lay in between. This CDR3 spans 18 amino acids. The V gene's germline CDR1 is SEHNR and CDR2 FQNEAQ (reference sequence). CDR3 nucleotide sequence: TGTGCCAGCAGCTTACAGACACCCTCACCCCCTAACACAGATACGCAGTATTTT. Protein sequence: CASSLQTPSPPNTDTQYF.

DNA of the CDR3: TGTGCCAGCAGGGACCCGGGGACAGATACGCAGTATTTT. Residues: CASRDPGTDTQYF. The chain carries TRBV7-2 and TRBJ2-3; maybe TRBD2 (5 bases). This CDR3 has 13 amino acids. Germline-derived CDR1 and CDR2 are SGHTA and FQGNSA. Trimming cost V 6 bases and J 3 bases, with 10 bases left between them.

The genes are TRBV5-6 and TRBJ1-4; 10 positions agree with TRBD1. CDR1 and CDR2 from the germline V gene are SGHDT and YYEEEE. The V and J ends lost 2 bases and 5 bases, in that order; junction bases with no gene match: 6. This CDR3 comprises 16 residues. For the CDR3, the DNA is TGTGCCAGCAGCTTTGCCCCGGGACAGGGGAATGAAAAACTGTTTTTT. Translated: CASSFAPGQGNEKLFF.

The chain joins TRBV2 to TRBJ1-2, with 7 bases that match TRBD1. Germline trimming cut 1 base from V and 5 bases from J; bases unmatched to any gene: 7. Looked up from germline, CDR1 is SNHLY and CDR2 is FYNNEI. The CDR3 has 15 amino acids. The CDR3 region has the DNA TGTGCCAGCAGTGAAGGGGCAGGGGGGCCTTATGGCTACACCTTC. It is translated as CASSEGAGGPYGYTF.

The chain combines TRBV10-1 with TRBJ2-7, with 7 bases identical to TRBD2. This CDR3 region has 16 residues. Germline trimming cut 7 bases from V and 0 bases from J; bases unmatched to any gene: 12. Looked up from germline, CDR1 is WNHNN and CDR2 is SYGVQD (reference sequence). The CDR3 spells CASTTRGGDSSYEQYV. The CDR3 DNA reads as TGCGCCAGCACCACTAGGGGAGGGGATAGCTCCTACGAGCAGTACGTC.

The CDR3 reads CASRTTGGAETQYF. CDR3 DNA sequence: TGTGCCAGTAGGACTACAGGGGGCGCAGAGACCCAGTACTTC. The chain joins TRBV19 to TRBJ2-5, with TRBD1 matching 9 bases. The J segment lost 4 bases and the V segment lost 6 bases, leaving 6 bases of the junction unmatched. Looked up from germline, CDR1 is LNHDA and CDR2 is SQIVND (reference sequence). This CDR3 contains 14 residues.

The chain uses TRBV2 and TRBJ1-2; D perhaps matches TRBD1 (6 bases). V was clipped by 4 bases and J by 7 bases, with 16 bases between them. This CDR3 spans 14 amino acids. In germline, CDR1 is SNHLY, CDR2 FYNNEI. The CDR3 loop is CASSVGRGVGGYTF. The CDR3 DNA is TGTGCCAGCAGTGTGGGCAGGGGAGTAGGTGGCTACACCTTC.

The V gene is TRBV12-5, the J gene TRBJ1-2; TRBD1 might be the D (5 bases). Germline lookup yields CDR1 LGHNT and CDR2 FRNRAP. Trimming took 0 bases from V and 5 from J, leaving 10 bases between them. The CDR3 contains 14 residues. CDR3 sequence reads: CASGLVAGTYGYTF. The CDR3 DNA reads TGTGCTAGTGGTTTGGTGGCAGGGACTTATGGCTACACCTTC.

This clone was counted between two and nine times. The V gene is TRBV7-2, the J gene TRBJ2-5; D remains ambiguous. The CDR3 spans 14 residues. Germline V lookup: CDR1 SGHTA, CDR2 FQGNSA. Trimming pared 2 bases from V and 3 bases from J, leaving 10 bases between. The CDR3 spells CASSLYTVKETQYF. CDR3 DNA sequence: TGTGCCAGCAGCTTATATACGGTGAAAGAGACCCAGTACTTC.

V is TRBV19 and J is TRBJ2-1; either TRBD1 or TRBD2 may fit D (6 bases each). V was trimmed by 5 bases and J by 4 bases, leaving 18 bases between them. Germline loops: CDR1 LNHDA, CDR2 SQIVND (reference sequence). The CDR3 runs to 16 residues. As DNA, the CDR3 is TGTGCCAGTAGTCGGTGGGGGCGGGGAGCGTACAATGAGCAGTTCTTC. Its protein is CASSRWGRGAYNEQFF.

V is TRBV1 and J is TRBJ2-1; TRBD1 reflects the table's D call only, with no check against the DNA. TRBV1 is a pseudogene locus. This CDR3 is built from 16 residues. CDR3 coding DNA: TGCACCAGCCCTACCGGGACAGGGGTGGTGTCCAATGAGCAGTTCTTC. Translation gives CTSPTGTGVVSNEQFF.

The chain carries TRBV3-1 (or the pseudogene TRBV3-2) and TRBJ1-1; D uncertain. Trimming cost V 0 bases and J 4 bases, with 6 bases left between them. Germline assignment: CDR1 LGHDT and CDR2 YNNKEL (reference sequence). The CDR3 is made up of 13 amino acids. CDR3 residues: CASSQDGGTEAFF. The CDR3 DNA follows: TGTGCCAGCAGCCAAGATGGCGGCACTGAAGCTTTCTTT.